This section outlines one TCR beta chain sequence together with its context. This sample is drawn from a study of T cells in localized non-small cell lung cancer. V was pared by 9 bases and J by 3 bases, with 12 bases between. This CDR3 has 13 amino acids. Germline CDR1 LNHDA, CDR2 SQIVND (reference sequence). Profiling relied on immunoSEQ multiplex PCR, and the TCRdb table lists in-frame clones only, not all of them. The sample lists roughly 58,000 clones, about four fifths seen once, with about 4.5% in the top ten. This TCR was sampled from a man aged 35-75 years with stage II lung adenocarcinoma. The chain is built from TRBV19 and TRBJ1-5, with D perhaps TRBD1 (5 bases). Sequenced material: PBMCs, taken before any cancer treatment. The CDR3 spells CASGDSHNQPQHF. The CDR3 DNA is TGTGCCAGCGGTGACAGTCACAATCAGCCCCAGCATTTT.